These 7 T cell receptor beta chains were sequenced from one sample in a study of T cells after yellow fever vaccination. MiXCR was run by TCRdb on the 5' RACE reads, yielding one entry per CDR3 protein. Of just under 600,000 distinct CDR3 sequences listed, roughly 13% are singletons. Sequencing was performed on PBMCs, taken on the day of the yellow fever booster vaccination. Receptor source: a man under 40 who received the YFV17D yellow fever vaccine.

The chain employs TRBV9 and TRBJ2-3, with D possibly being TRBD2 (6 bases). The CDR3 spans 16 residues. With 0 bases removed from V and 5 bases from J, the gap between germline ends came to 16 bases. The germline V gene has CDR1 SGDLS and CDR2 YYNGEE. CDR3: CASSVATGSVEDTQYF. DNA of the CDR3: TGTGCCAGCAGCGTAGCTACCGGGAGCGTTGAAGATACGCAGTATTTT.

This clonotype was counted between two and nine times. This sequence joins TRBV6-5 and TRBJ2-7; perhaps TRBD2 as D (5 bases). V was trimmed by 2 bases and J by 3 bases, leaving 14 bases between them. The CDR3 extends over 15 amino acids. Germline-derived CDR1 and CDR2 are MNHEY and SVGAGI. CDR3 residues: CASSYPVGESYEQYF. In nucleotides, the CDR3 is TGTGCCAGCAGTTACCCCGTGGGAGAGAGCTACGAGCAGTACTTC.

The chain recombines TRBV28 with TRBJ1-1, with D tentatively TRBD1 (5 bases). Trimming cost V 5 bases and J 3 bases, with 19 bases left between them. From germline, CDR1 is MDHEN and CDR2 SYDVKM. The CDR3 runs 16 residues. CDR3 coding DNA: TGTGCCAGCAGTGGAGGGTCGGCGGACAAATACACTGAAGCTTTCTTT. This gives the protein CASSGGSADKYTEAFF.

This clonotype showed up just once. With a much larger clone just one base away, this may be a read error. This CDR3 is missing its conserved last phenylalanine or tryptophan, likely due to a read error. The V and J genes are TRBV20-1 and TRBJ1-6; TRBD1 matches 7 bases. V trimming: 0 bases; J trimming: 8 bases; junction bases outside the gene matches: 1. Germline CDR1 is DFQATT and CDR2 is SNEGSKA (reference sequence). This CDR3 has 13 amino acids. The CDR3 here is CSAREDRDSPLHS. In nucleotides, the CDR3 is TGCAGTGCTAGAGAAGACAGGGATTCACCCCTCCACTCT.

This clonotype has more than one count but fewer than ten. The rearrangement joins TRBV5-1 to TRBJ1-3; D might be TRBD1 (6 bases). This CDR3 has 14 amino acids. Trimming removed 4 bases from V and 3 bases from J, with 11 bases in between. Germline-derived CDR1 and CDR2 are SGHRS and YFSETQ. The CDR3 region is CASSPGTLGNTIYF. The CDR3 DNA reads TGCGCCAGCAGCCCCGGGACACTTGGAAACACCATATATTTT.

The rearrangement uses TRBV20-1 and TRBJ1-1; D is possibly TRBD1 (6 bases). CDR1 is DFQATT and CDR2 is SNEGSKA in the germline V gene (reference sequence). V dropped 0 bases and J dropped 3 bases, with 11 bases sitting between them. The CDR3 runs 14 residues. DNA of the CDR3: TGCAGTGCTAGAGATACAGGGATGGACACTGAAGCTTTCTTT. This gives the protein CSARDTGMDTEAFF.

This clonotype was observed a handful of times. CDR3: CASSEGGVNGYTF. CDR3 nucleotide sequence: TGTGCCAGCAGTGAGGGAGGGGTTAATGGCTACACCTTC. V usage is TRBV6-1 and J usage is TRBJ1-2; a weak D match, TRBD1 (5 bases). Germline CDR1 reads MNHNS; CDR2 reads SASEGT. V was pared by 3 bases and J by 6 bases, with 11 bases between. The CDR3 has 13 amino acids.